The clone carrying this T cell receptor (beta chain) was seen many times. As yet, its antigen is unknown. Unique molecular identifiers were used to barcode this TCRbeta library. One entry per CDR3 protein results from TCRdb running MiXCR on the PCR reads. The sample includes nearly 250,000 distinct CDR3 sequences, roughly 8.2% of them seen just once. The CDR3 extends over 14 amino acids. Germline V gives CDR1 DFQATT, CDR2 SNEGSKA (reference sequence). Deletions cut 3 bases from V and 2 bases from J, with 13 bases between. This record belongs to a study of T-cell reconstitution after alpha-beta-depleted transplantation in children. Whole-study results and caveats: Several patients had high TCRbeta diversity at day 60; it came from surviving recipient T cells and thymic progenitors. Reportedly, roughly two months post-transplant, alpha-beta T cells arose from several hundred expanded graft clones.

The receptor was derived from a male patient between 5 and 17 years old who had a stem cell transplant for acute lymphoblastic leukemia, so the T cells may come from the graft donor. The chain links TRBV20-1 to TRBJ2-5; TRBD2 is a possible D gene (7 bases). The sequences come from PBMCs, mostly from graft donor cells, collected 180 days after TCRalphabeta/CD19-depleted stem cell transplant. The DNA for the CDR3 is TGCAGTGCTAGGCTACAGGGAGGGCAAGAGACCCAGTACTTC. Translating gives CSARLQGGQETQYF.